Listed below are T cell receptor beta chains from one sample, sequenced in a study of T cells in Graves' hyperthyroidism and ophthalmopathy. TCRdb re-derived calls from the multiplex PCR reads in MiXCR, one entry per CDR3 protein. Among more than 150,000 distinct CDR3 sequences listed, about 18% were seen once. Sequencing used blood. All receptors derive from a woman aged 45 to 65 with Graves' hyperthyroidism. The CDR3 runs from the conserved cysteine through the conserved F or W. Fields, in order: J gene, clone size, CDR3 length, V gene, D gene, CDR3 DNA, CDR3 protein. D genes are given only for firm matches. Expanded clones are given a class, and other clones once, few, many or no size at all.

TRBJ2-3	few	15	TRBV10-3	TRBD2	TGTGCCATCAGACCGGGGACTAGCGGGACAGATACGCAGTATTTT	CAIRPGTSGTDTQYF
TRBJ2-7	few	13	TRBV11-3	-	TGTGCCAGCAGCTTAGGGCAATTCTACGAGCAGTACTTC	CASSLGQFYEQYF
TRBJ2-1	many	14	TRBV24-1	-	TGTGCCACCAGTGATCCTGGTAGTGACAATGAGCAGTTCTTC	CATSDPGSDNEQFF
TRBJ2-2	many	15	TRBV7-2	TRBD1	TGTGCCAGCAGCCACGGACAGGGGGGCACCGGGGAGCTGTTTTTT	CASSHGQGGTGELFF
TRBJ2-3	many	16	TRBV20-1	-	TGCAGTGCTAGAGATCTCGGGGGATTGGCGGTTATTACGCAGTATTTT	CSARDLGGLAVITQYF
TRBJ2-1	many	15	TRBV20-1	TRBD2	TGCAGTGCTAGGGCGCATAGCGGGGTTAGAAATGAGCAGTTCTTC	CSARAHSGVRNEQFF
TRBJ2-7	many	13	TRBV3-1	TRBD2	TGTGCCAGCAGCCGGCGGGGGGGCTACGAGCAGTACTTC	CASSRRGGYEQYF
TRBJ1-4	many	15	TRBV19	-	TGTGCCAGTAGTGCTGCGGGGGTCAATAATGAAAAACTGTTTTTT	CASSAAGVNNEKLFF
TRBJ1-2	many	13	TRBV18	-	TGTGCCAGCTCACCACCGAACAGGGATGGCTACACCTTC	CASSPPNRDGYTF
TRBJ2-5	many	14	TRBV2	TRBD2	TGTGCCAGCAGGGGGACTAGCGGGGTTGAGACCCAGTACTTC	CASRGTSGVETQYF
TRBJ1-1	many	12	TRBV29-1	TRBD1	TGCAGCGGTGGGACAGGGAACACTGAAGCTTTCTTT	CSGGTGNTEAFF
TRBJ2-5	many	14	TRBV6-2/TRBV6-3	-	TGTGCCAGCAGCCCCAAGCTGGAGAGGGAGACCCAGTACTTC	CASSPKLERETQYF
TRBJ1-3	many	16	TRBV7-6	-	TGTGCCAGCAGCTTAGTGGCAGGGGCAAATCTAAACACCATATATTTT	CASSLVAGANLNTIYF
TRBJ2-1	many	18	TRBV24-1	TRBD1	TGTGCCACCAGTGATGCCCACGCCGGGACAGGGGGATTGAATGAGCAGTTCTTC	CATSDAHAGTGGLNEQFF
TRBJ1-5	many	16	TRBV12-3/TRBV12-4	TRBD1	TGTGCCAGCAGCTTAAGGCAGGGGGGAGGGGACCAGCCCCAGCATTTT	CASSLRQGGGDQPQHF
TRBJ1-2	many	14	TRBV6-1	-	TGTGCCAGCTCTGGTGCAGGCATACCTAATGGCTACACCTTC	CASSGAGIPNGYTF
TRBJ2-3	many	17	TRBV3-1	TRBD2	TGTGCCAGCAGCCGAGTACTTCCGGGACTAGCTACAGATACGCAGTATTTT	CASSRVLPGLATDTQYF
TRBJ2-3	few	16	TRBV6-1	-	TGTGCCAGCAGATTGATAGCGGTGGGCAGCACAGATACGCAGTATTTT	CASRLIAVGSTDTQYF
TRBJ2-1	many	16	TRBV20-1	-	TGCAGTGCTAGAGAGGCGGGGGCAATCCTTCGCAATGAGCAGTTCTTC	CSAREAGAILRNEQFF
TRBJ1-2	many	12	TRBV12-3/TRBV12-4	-	TGTGCCAGCAGCTTGTCAGGTTGGGGCTACACCTTC	CASSLSGWGYTF
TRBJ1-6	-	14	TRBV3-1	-	TGTGCCAGCAGCCGATATAGCACCCATTCACCCCTCCACTTT	CASSRYSTHSPLHF
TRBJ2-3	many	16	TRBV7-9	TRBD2	TGTGCCAGCAGCCCCCCGGGACTAGCGGCCACAGATACGCAGTATTTT	CASSPPGLAATDTQYF
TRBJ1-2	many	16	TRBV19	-	TGTGCCAGTAGTATAAGGGGGGCACACAGCTTCTATGGCTACACCTTC	CASSIRGAHSFYGYTF
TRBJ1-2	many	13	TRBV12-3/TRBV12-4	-	TGTGCCAGCAGTTTGACCAGGGTCTTTGGCTACACCTTC	CASSLTRVFGYTF
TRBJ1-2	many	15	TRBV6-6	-	TGTGCCAGCAGTTACCGAGGCAGGGAGTATGGTGGCTACACCTTC	CASSYRGREYGGYTF
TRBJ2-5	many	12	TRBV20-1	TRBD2	TGCAGTGCTTCGGGGGGGGAGGAGACCCAGTACTTC	CSASGGEETQYF
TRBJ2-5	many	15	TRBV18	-	TGTGCCAGCTCAGGGCAAAGTCACCCAATGGAGACCCAGTACTTC	CASSGQSHPMETQYF
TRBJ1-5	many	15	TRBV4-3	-	TGCGCCAGCAGCCAAGATATGAAGGGCGATCAGCCCCAGCATTTT	CASSQDMKGDQPQHF
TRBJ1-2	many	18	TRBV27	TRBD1	TGTGCCAGCAGTTTAGAGGGTCCGGGGACAGGGGGTACGGGAGGCTACACCTTC	CASSLEGPGTGGTGGYTF
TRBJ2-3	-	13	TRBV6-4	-	TGTGCCAGCAGCGTGGGGGCCAGGGATACGCAGTATTTT	CASSVGARDTQYF
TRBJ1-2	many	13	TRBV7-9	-	TGTGCCAGCAGCTTGGACACCTACTATGGCTACACCTTC	CASSLDTYYGYTF
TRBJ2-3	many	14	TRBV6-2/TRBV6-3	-	TGTGCCAGCAGTTATAGGGTTTTACCAGATACGCAGTATTTT	CASSYRVLPDTQYF
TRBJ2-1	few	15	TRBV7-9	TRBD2	TGTGCCAGCAGCCTAGGGTCTAGCGGGTTGTATGAGCAGTTCTTC	CASSLGSSGLYEQFF
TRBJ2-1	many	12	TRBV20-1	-	TGCAGTGCTAGCACAGGGTCGAATGAGCAGTTCTTC	CSASTGSNEQFF
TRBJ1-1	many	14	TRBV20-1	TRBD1	TGCAGTGCTAGAGATAGAGGACAGGGTGTGAGGGCTTTCTTT	CSARDRGQGVRAFF
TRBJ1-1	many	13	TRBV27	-	TGTGCCAGCAGGTGGGGGGGGGGCTCTGAAGCTTTCTTT	CASRWGGGSEAFF
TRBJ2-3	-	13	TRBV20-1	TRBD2	TGCAGTGCCTTAGCGGGGGCGGGAGATACGCAGTATTTT	CSALAGAGDTQYF
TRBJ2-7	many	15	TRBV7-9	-	TGTGCCAGCAGCCCGCTTGAGGGGTTTTCTTACGAGCAGTACTTC	CASSPLEGFSYEQYF
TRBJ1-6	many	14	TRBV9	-	TGTGCCAGCAGCGCACGCGGGGGGAACTCACCCCTCCACTTT	CASSARGGNSPLHF
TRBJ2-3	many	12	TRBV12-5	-	TGTGCTAGTGGGCCCGGCACAGATACGCAGTATTTT	CASGPGTDTQYF